Listed below are T cell receptor beta chains from one sample, sequenced in a study. TCRdb recomputed calls from the RT-PCR reads with MiXCR, one row per CDR3 protein. The sample lists approximately 720,000 distinct CDR3 sequences, over 12% seen once, with 3.6% in the top ten. Sequenced input: memory CD4+ T cells from blood. The receptor set was obtained from a female donor in good health, serving as a healthy control. Each CDR3 is given with its conserved first and last residue. D genes are given only for firm matches. For some rows the clone size is stated as once, few or many, or as a class when expanded; others skip it.

TRBV6-5	-	TRBD2	TRBJ2-3	TGTGCCAGCAGTTACGAGGGACTAGCGGGAGTTGCGGATACGCAGTATTTT	CASSYEGLAGVADTQYF
TRBV7-2	-	-	TRBJ2-1	TGTGCCAGCAGCCCTCGAAACTATGATGAGCAGTTCTTC	CASSPRNYDEQFF
TRBV4-3	few	-	TRBJ2-4	TGCGCCAGCAGCCAAGATTTTAGGGGGGGAGTGTCCAAAAACATTCAGTACTTC	CASSQDFRGGVSKNIQYF
TRBV6-5	many	TRBD1	TRBJ1-4	TGTGCCAGCAGTACACCTCGACAGGGGGCTAATGAAAAACTGTTTTTT	CASSTPRQGANEKLFF
TRBV10-3	-	TRBD2	TRBJ2-1	TGTGCCATCATAGCGGGAGGGCCGGGGAATGAGCAGTTCTTC	CAIIAGGPGNEQFF
TRBV7-9	few	-	TRBJ2-5	TGTGCCAGCAGCCCGGGGAGGTGGGAGAGCACCCAAGAGACCCAGTACTTC	CASSPGRWESTQETQYF
TRBV29-1	many	-	TRBJ1-2	TGCAGCGTTCGAGTGGGGGCCCCACCGTTTTCTGGCTACACCTTC	CSVRVGAPPFSGYTF
TRBV6-6	-	-	TRBJ2-7	TGTGCCAGCAGCCGCCCCGCGGGCGGAGCCCGGCGGACCTACGAGCAGTACTTC	CASSRPAGGARRTYEQYF
TRBV12-3/TRBV12-4	many	-	TRBJ2-1	TGTGCCAGCACCCAGGTGGTGTACAATGAGCAGTTCTTC	CASTQVVYNEQFF
TRBV2	few	-	TRBJ2-2	TGTGCCAGCAAGGCCTCGAGCGCCGGGGAGCTGTTTTTT	CASKASSAGELFF
TRBV12-3/TRBV12-4	many	-	TRBJ2-7	TGTGCCAGCAGTTTCAGCCTCTCGGGGGAGCAGTACTTC	CASSFSLSGEQYF
TRBV29-1	many	-	TRBJ2-3	TGCAGCGCCCGGGAGGGGGCGGTGAGGACAGATACGCAGTATTTT	CSAREGAVRTDTQYF
TRBV15	many	TRBD2	TRBJ2-5	TGTGCCACCAGCAGGGGAGGGACTCTGAAAGAGACCCAGTACTTC	CATSRGGTLKETQYF
TRBV7-2	-	-	TRBJ1-2	TGTGCCAGCAATCCCTGGGGGGGCTATGGCTACACCTTC	CASNPWGGYGYTF
TRBV12-3/TRBV12-4	few	-	TRBJ1-2	TGTGCCAGCAGTTACAAACAGGGATCCTATGGCTACACCTTC	CASSYKQGSYGYTF
TRBV6-5	many	TRBD1	TRBJ1-2	TGTGCCAGCAGTACCCAGGGGGTGCCCTCGGCGGGCTATGGCTACACCTTC	CASSTQGVPSAGYGYTF
TRBV28	many	TRBD2	TRBJ2-1	TGTGCCAGTCTACTTCTGGGACTAGCGGGGAATGAGCAGTTCTTC	CASLLLGLAGNEQFF
TRBV28	few	-	TRBJ1-1	TGTGCCAGCAGTTTCCCCCCCAGAGGGGAAGGGTACACTGAAGCTTTCTTT	CASSFPPRGEGYTEAFF
TRBV28	-	-	TRBJ1-2	TGTGCCAGCAACTCCGGGACCATCCAAGGCTACACCTTC	CASNSGTIQGYTF
TRBV6-9	-	TRBD1	TRBJ1-2	TGTGCCAGCATGCTACCCTCTACAGGGGGAGGGGGTGGCTACACCTTC	CASMLPSTGGGGGYTF